This TCR beta chain was observed in a study of OX40 agonist ivuxolimab in advanced cancers. Germline V gene data show CDR1 as SEHNR and CDR2 as FQNEAQ (reference sequence). This CDR3 is built from 15 residues. V lost 3 bases to trimming and J lost 3 bases; unmatched junction nucleotides: 3. Findings and caveats of the study: The mean number of expanded clones was higher in CD8+ T cells than in CD4+. Clonal expansion from baseline to week 6 occurred in both CD4+ and CD8+ T cells. Expanded peripheral T cells had an undetermined antigen specificity.

Sequencing used immunoSEQ multiplex PCR; TCRdb keeps in-frame clones, though not all of them. This table has approximately 89,000 clones, 87% appearing once. This clone was detected a few times. Its antigen remains unidentified. This sequence was found in an adult with an advanced solid tumor such as melanoma, head and neck, liver or kidney cancer. Here the sequenced sample was CD4+ or CD8+ T cells sorted from blood, taken in a trial of the OX40 agonist ivuxolimab. This chain connects TRBV7-9 to TRBJ1-1; 11 bases fit TRBD1. The CDR3 sequence is CASSFGTGGDTEAFF. The DNA for the CDR3 is TGTGCCAGCAGCTTCGGGACAGGGGGTGACACTGAAGCTTTCTTT.